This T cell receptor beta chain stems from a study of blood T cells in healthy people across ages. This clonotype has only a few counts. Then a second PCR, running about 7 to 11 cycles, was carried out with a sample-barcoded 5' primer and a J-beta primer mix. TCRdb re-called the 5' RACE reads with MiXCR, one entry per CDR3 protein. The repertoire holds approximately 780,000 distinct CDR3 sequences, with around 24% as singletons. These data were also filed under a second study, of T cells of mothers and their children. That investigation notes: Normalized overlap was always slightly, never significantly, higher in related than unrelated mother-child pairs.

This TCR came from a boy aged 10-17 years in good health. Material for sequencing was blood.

The CDR3 DNA reads TGTGCCAGCAGTCCACTCGCGTTCGTCACGGGGGATACGCAGTATTTT. Its translation: CASSPLAFVTGDTQYF. This chain links TRBV6-5 with TRBJ2-3; TRBD2 might be the D (5 bases). Germline V gene lookup returns CDR1 MNHEY and CDR2 SVGAGI. This CDR3 spans 16 amino acids. The V end lost 5 bases, the J end lost 6 bases, and 21 bases lay between the germline ends.